This T cell receptor (beta chain) was sequenced during a study of cytomegalovirus exposure and HLA in healthy donors. General observations from the study: Researchers had no immune exposure information except CMV serostatus available.

In this sample, this clone turned up a few times. The antigen remains unidentified. Nominally healthy donors provided the samples, though records likely missed some immune exposures. Trimming cost V 0 bases and J 3 bases; bases outside gene matches: 1. The CDR3 sequence is 15 residues long. Germline V CDR1 and CDR2: SGHRS, YFSETQ. PCR employed 60 Vbeta and 13 Jbeta primers. TCRdb keeps only in-frame clones here, not all; method: immunoSEQ multiplex PCR. The profile covers approximately 150,000 clones, with roughly 80% appearing a single time and around 3.1% taken by the ten largest. The clonotype originates from a male donor in good health and CMV-seronegative. The V and J genes are TRBV5-1 and TRBJ1-5, with TRBD1 matching over 9 bases. Sequenced input: PBMCs. CDR3 nucleotide sequence: TGCGCCAGCAGCTTGGGGGACAGGGTCAATCAGCCCCAGCATTTT. As protein: CASSLGDRVNQPQHF.